These T cell receptor beta chains were read from a single sample in a study of technical replicates of blood from a few donors. Repertoires were generated with immunoSEQ multiplex PCR, while TCRdb's copy carries only in-frame clones and drops some. This table has nearly 80,000 clones, 85% to 95% appearing once. The source material was T cells isolated from PBMCs. These receptor sequences come from a human donor in good health. Each CDR3 is given with its conserved first and last residue. Fields, in order: D gene, J gene, V gene, CDR3 protein. D genes are given only for firm matches.

>-|TRBJ2-7|TRBV4-3
CASSPSTGTNSYEQYF
>-|TRBJ1-2|TRBV11-1
CASSDGPQGNGYTF
>TRBD1|TRBJ2-7|TRBV28
CASRLEESGDSHSYEQYF
>TRBD1|TRBJ2-7|TRBV27
CASSFEGTGLYEQYF
>-|TRBJ2-7|TRBV10-3
CAISESGRAYEQYF
>TRBD2|TRBJ2-1|TRBV7-2
CASSLVETSGSGEQFF
>TRBD1|TRBJ2-2|TRBV14
CASSLSPRGRTGELFF
>-|TRBJ1-1|TRBV5-1
CASSFQMNTEAFF
>-|TRBJ2-7|TRBV19
CASSIFSDYEQYF
>-|TRBJ1-4|TRBV27
CASSLSTQVLEKLFF
>TRBD1|TRBJ2-7|TRBV13
CASSHVDRGYEQYF
>TRBD1|TRBJ1-2|TRBV2
CASSYGTGAGYTF
>TRBD2|TRBJ2-7|TRBV18
CASSPKSSGRALTYEQYF
>-|TRBJ1-1|TRBV11-2
CASSLGGFTEAFF
>TRBD1|TRBJ1-1|TRBV5-1
CASSSPGTGSEAFF
>-|TRBJ1-1|TRBV11-2
CASETGGDTEAFF
>-|TRBJ1-3|TRBV15
CATSRDPLTGLTSGNTIYF
>-|TRBJ2-5|TRBV6-5
CASSYQGTKTQYF
>TRBD2|TRBJ2-7|TRBV4-1
CASSQPGAGVYEQYF
>-|TRBJ1-1|TRBV6-6
CASSRYRANTEAFF
>-|TRBJ1-2|TRBV11-2
CASSSGGRYGYTF
>TRBD1|TRBJ2-7|TRBV6-5
CASSYSTGQVPYEQYF